The subject of this entry is one TCR beta chain. This sample stems from a study of blood T cells in healthy people across ages. PCR was performed a second time for about 6 to 11 cycles using a sample-barcoded 5' primer and a J-beta primer mix. TCRdb used MiXCR to reprocess the 5' RACE reads, holding one entry per CDR3 protein. This table has some 760,000 distinct CDR3 sequences, 25% appearing once. Looked up from germline, CDR1 is MNHEY and CDR2 is SMNVEV (reference sequence). The CDR3 sequence is 14 residues long. V was clipped by 5 bases and J by 3 bases, with 11 bases between them. These same data were also listed under a study on T cells of mothers and their children.

Input material: blood. This sequence joins TRBV27 and TRBJ2-1; the D gene is possibly TRBD1 (7 bases). This receptor was identified in a boy aged 5-17 years in good health. The CDR3: CASSMRDSYNEQFF. CDR3 sequence (DNA): TGTGCCAGCAGTATGCGGGACAGCTACAATGAGCAGTTCTTC.